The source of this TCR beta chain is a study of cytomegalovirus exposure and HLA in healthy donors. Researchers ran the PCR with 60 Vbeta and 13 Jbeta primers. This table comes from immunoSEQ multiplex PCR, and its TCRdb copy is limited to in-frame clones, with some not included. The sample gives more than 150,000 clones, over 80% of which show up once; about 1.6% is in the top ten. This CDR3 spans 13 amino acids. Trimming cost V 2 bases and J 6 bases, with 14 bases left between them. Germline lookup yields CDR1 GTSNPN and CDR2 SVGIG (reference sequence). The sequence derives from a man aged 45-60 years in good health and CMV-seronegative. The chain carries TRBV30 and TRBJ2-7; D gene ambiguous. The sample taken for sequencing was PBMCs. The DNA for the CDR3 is TGTGCCTGGAGTACCCTAGGCCCTATCGAGCAGTACTTC. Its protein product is CAWSTLGPIEQYF.